The 24 T cell receptor beta chains presented below share a single source sample, sequenced in a study of beta chain features in type 1 diabetes. Investigators reverse transcribed all isolated RNA, so they sequenced expressed TCRB transcripts. This table comes from immunoSEQ multiplex PCR, and its TCRdb copy is limited to in-frame clones, with some not included. The top ten hold less than 0.7% of the sample, which has about 180,000 clones, approximately 13% seen once. The sequencing input was central memory CD4+ T cells from blood. These receptors all come from a woman under 30 in good health.

This clone occurred a few times. The chain employs TRBV28 and TRBJ2-2; 8 nucleotides line up with TRBD1. This CDR3 has 15 residues. Looked up from germline, CDR1 is MDHEN and CDR2 is SYDVKM. The trim removed 7 bases at V and 7 bases at J, leaving 11 bases unmatched. The CDR3 protein is CASTFQGAQGGELFF. CDR3 DNA: TGTGCCAGCACATTCCAGGGGGCGCAAGGCGGGGAGCTGTTTTTT.

This clone was recorded a few times. The chain links TRBV9 to TRBJ2-1; 10 bases agree with TRBD2. In germline, CDR1 is SGDLS, CDR2 YYNGEE. This CDR3 is built from 16 residues. Unmatched junction bases numbered 5, after V lost 1 base and J lost 4 bases. This CDR3 reads CASSVTAGGLYNEQFF. Written as DNA, the CDR3 is TGTGCCAGCAGCGTAACAGCGGGGGGGCTGTACAATGAGCAGTTCTTC.

This clone was counted only a few times. The V and J genes are TRBV30 and TRBJ1-4; TRBD1 might be the D (5 bases). CDR3 length: 15 residues. Per germline, CDR1 GTSNPN and CDR2 SVGIG (reference sequence). Trimming removed 5 bases at V and 8 bases at J, with 21 bases between. The DNA of the CDR3 is TGTGCCTGGCAGAGGGCGGGGGGACCTGGAGAAAAACTGTTTTTT. This codes for CAWQRAGGPGEKLFF.

The rearrangement uses TRBV6-5 and TRBJ2-4; 12 bases align to TRBD1. Germline values: CDR1 MNHEY, CDR2 SVGAGI. V dropped 6 bases and J dropped 7; count of bases not matched to a gene: 7. This CDR3 is 15 amino acids long. CDR3 in amino acids: CASRPGQGALNIQYF. The CDR3 DNA sequence: TGTGCCAGCAGGCCGGGACAGGGGGCTTTGAACATTCAGTACTTC.

This clone has only a few counts. The V and J genes are TRBV5-8 and TRBJ2-1, with D perhaps TRBD2 (6 bases). The CDR3 extends over 14 amino acids. Germline V CDR1 and CDR2: SGHTS, YDEGEE. V lost 6 bases, J lost 3 bases, and 13 bases lay in between. The CDR3 loop reads CASMGRKGYNEQFF. As DNA, the CDR3 is TGTGCCAGCATGGGGAGGAAAGGCTACAATGAGCAGTTCTTC.

This clone has a handful of counts. V is TRBV28 and J is TRBJ2-7, with 7 bases fitting TRBD1. CDR3 length: 13 amino acids. The germline V gene has CDR1 MDHEN and CDR2 SYDVKM. With V trimmed by 5 bases and J by 11 bases, 12 bases remained unmatched. CDR3 nucleotides: TGTGCCAGCAGTCAACGACAGGGAATTCTGGAGTACTTC. Translating it yields CASSQRQGILEYF.

This clone came up a few times. The chain recombines TRBV5-6 with TRBJ2-7; tentative D call: TRBD2 (6 bases). Trimming took off 4 bases at V and 3 bases at J, with 11 bases between the two ends. There are 13 residues in the CDR3. CDR1 and CDR2 from the germline V gene are SGHDT and YYEEEE. The CDR3 reads CASSPRERYEQYF. DNA for the CDR3: TGTGCCAGCAGCCCGCGGGAACGCTACGAGCAGTACTTC.

V is TRBV28 and J is TRBJ1-2; D gene uncertain. From germline, CDR1 is MDHEN and CDR2 SYDVKM. V lost 6 bases to trimming and J lost 8 bases, with 22 bases between them. The CDR3 loop spans 15 amino acids. DNA of the CDR3: TGTGCCAGCAGCCGACGAAACTACGGCGTTCGCGGCTACACCTTC. Amino acids: CASSRRNYGVRGYTF.

This clone showed up just a few times. The chain uses TRBV27 and TRBJ1-5, with 9 positions matching TRBD1. Germline V gene data show CDR1 as MNHEY and CDR2 as SMNVEV (reference sequence). This CDR3 has 15 amino acids. After removal of 6 bases from V and 4 bases from J, the junction contained 7 bases not matched to a gene. This chain's CDR3 is CASRVDRGWNQPQHF. In DNA, the CDR3 is TGTGCCAGCAGAGTGGACAGGGGATGGAATCAGCCCCAGCATTTT.

The genes are TRBV30 and TRBJ1-5, with D perhaps TRBD1 (5 bases). Deletions cut 4 bases from V and 3 bases from J, with 10 bases between. The germline V gene has CDR1 GTSNPN and CDR2 SVGIG (reference sequence). The CDR3 consists of 13 residues. CDR3 residues: CAWTPDNNQPQHF. CDR3 nucleotide sequence: TGTGCCTGGACTCCGGACAACAATCAGCCCCAGCATTTT. The full variable domain, its missing parts supplied by reference TRBV30 and TRBJ1-5, is SQTIHQWPATLVQPVGSPLSLECTVEGTSNPNLYWYRQAAGRGLQLLFYSVGIGQISSEVPQNLSASRPQDRQFILSSKKLLLSDSGFYLCAWTPDNNQPQHFGDGTRLSIL.

This chain links TRBV2 with TRBJ2-1; 13 bases align to TRBD2. The germline V gene encodes CDR1 SNHLY and CDR2 FYNNEI. V lost 3 bases, J lost 4 bases, and 6 bases stayed unmatched. This CDR3 contains 17 residues. CDR3 residues: CASSDRATSGRYNEQFF. The CDR3 nucleotides are TGTGCCAGCAGTGATCGGGCGACTAGCGGGAGGTACAATGAGCAGTTCTTC.

This clone turned up a few times. Written as DNA, the CDR3 is TGCAGCGGGATGACAGGGTTGAACACTGAAGCTTTCTTT. This translates into CSGMTGLNTEAFF. The genes are TRBV29-1 and TRBJ1-1, with 7 positions matching TRBD1. CDR3 size: 13 residues. Trimming removed 7 bases from V and 0 bases from J; junction bases left unmatched: 5. Germline V gene sequence: CDR1 SQVTM, CDR2 ANQGSEA.

The rearrangement joins TRBV28 to TRBJ2-7; 7 bases map to TRBD2. The CDR3 sequence is 15 residues long. The junction had 9 bases not matched to a gene; V was cut back by 6 bases and J by 1 base. Germline assignment: CDR1 MDHEN and CDR2 SYDVKM. The CDR3 reads CASSSPSGASYEQYF. CDR3 sequence (DNA): TGTGCCAGCAGCTCTCCTAGCGGTGCATCCTACGAGCAGTACTTC.

This chain connects TRBV10-3 to TRBJ2-3; TRBD2 matches 11 bases. V shed 5 bases, J shed 6 bases, and the junction held 7 bases outside the gene matches. The CDR3 is 15 residues long. Germline assignment: CDR1 ENHRY and CDR2 SYGVKD. CDR3 DNA sequence: TGTGCCATCAGTCAGGCAACTAGCGGGAGCGATACGCAGTATTTT. Amino acid sequence: CAISQATSGSDTQYF.

This clone was observed a few times. The CDR3 region is CSAGVTQTQYF. The CDR3 DNA is TGCAGTGCCGGAGTTACTCAGACCCAGTACTTC. V usage is TRBV20-1 and J usage is TRBJ2-5, with no clear D. Trimming removed 6 bases at V and 6 bases at J, with 11 bases between. The CDR3 extends over 11 amino acids. Germline CDR1 and CDR2: DFQATT and SNEGSKA (reference sequence).

This clone has a count of ten or more. V gene TRBV19 combines with J gene TRBJ1-3, with D hard to call. Germline CDR1 reads LNHDA; CDR2 reads SQIVND (reference sequence). This CDR3 contains 15 residues. Trimming removed 7 bases from V and 0 bases from J, with 13 bases in between. The chain's CDR3 is CASISGISSGNTIYF. The CDR3 bases are TGTGCCAGTATCTCCGGGATTAGCTCTGGAAACACCATATATTTT.

This chain links TRBV7-2 with TRBJ2-7, with TRBD2 identical over 10 bases. There are 15 residues in the CDR3. V was pared by 3 bases and J by 5 bases, with 7 bases of the junction left unmatched. Germline V gene data show CDR1 as SGHTA and CDR2 as FQGNSA. The CDR3 coding sequence is TGTGCCAGCAGCTTCCAGAGCGGGAGGGCCCACGAGCAGTACTTC. Protein: CASSFQSGRAHEQYF. The variable domain in full, completed from reference TRBV7-2 and TRBJ2-7, reads GAGVSQSPSNKVTEKGKDVELRCDPISGHTALYWYRQSLGQGLEFLIYFQGNSAPDKSGLPSDRFSAERTGGSVSTLTIQRTQQEDSAVYLCASSFQSGRAHEQYFGPGTRLTVT.

The chain is built from TRBV30 and TRBJ2-5; 11 nucleotides match TRBD2. The CDR3 spans 13 residues. Germline V CDR1 and CDR2: GTSNPN, SVGIG (reference sequence). V shed 4 bases, J shed 4 bases, and the junction held 2 bases outside the gene matches. The chain's CDR3 is CAWITSGRETQYF. CDR3 sequence (DNA): TGTGCCTGGATCACTAGCGGGAGAGAGACCCAGTACTTC. The full variable domain, with the rest looked up from reference TRBV30 and TRBJ2-5, is SQTIHQWPATLVQPVGSPLSLECTVEGTSNPNLYWYRQAAGRGLQLLFYSVGIGQISSEVPQNLSASRPQDRQFILSSKKLLLSDSGFYLCAWITSGRETQYFGPGTRLLVL.

This clone came up a few times. V is TRBV14 and J is TRBJ1-1; D is perhaps TRBD1 (5 bases). The CDR3 has 15 amino acids. The germline V gene has CDR1 SGHDN and CDR2 FVKESK. Trimming took off 3 bases at V and 1 base at J, with 12 bases between the two ends. This CDR3 is CASSHPFGGNTEAFF. The CDR3 DNA reads TGTGCCAGCAGCCACCCCTTCGGGGGGAACACTGAAGCTTTCTTT.

V is TRBV23-1 and J is TRBJ2-3; D ambiguous. TRBV23-1 has ORF status, its function being uncertain. V lost 4 bases to trimming and J lost 2 bases, with 28 bases between them. There are 20 residues in the CDR3. CDR3 bases: TGCGCCAGCAGTCCTCGTTCCCCCGAGTTTGGGCCTGCCCCCACAGATACGCAGTATTTT. Protein sequence: CASSPRSPEFGPAPTDTQYF.

This chain uses TRBV11-2 with TRBJ1-1, with no clear D. This CDR3 is 18 amino acids long. The V end lost 0 bases, the J end lost 5 bases, and 22 bases lay between the germline ends. The V gene's germline CDR1 is SGHAT and CDR2 FQNNGV. CDR3 sequence reads: CASSLDGGRPDWRTEAFF. CDR3 nucleotide sequence: TGTGCCAGCAGCTTAGACGGCGGACGACCAGATTGGAGGACTGAAGCTTTCTTT.

This clone appeared a few times. This sample also contains other DNA sequences that code for the same CDR3. The chain carries TRBV29-1 and TRBJ2-7; 9 bases are a match to TRBD1. The CDR3 loop spans 14 amino acids. Germline CDR1 is SQVTM and CDR2 is ANQGSEA. J gave up 5 bases and V 4 bases, and 9 bases lay outside the gene matches. Written as DNA, the CDR3 is TGCAGCGTTGGGCACCGGGACAGGGTACACGAGCAGTACTTC. This translates into CSVGHRDRVHEQYF.

A few counts support this clone. The chain links TRBV27 to TRBJ1-5; TRBD1 matches at 7 bases. The CDR3 extends over 12 amino acids. CDR1 and CDR2 (germline): MNHEY, SMNVEV (reference sequence). The junction had 0 bases not matched to a gene; V was cut back by 3 bases and J by 7 bases. The CDR3 here is CASSFRGQPQHF. For the CDR3, the DNA is TGTGCCAGCAGTTTCAGGGGGCAGCCCCAGCATTTT.

In this sample, this clone turned up a few times. V gene TRBV13 combines with J gene TRBJ2-7, with D possibly TRBD1 on 6 matching bases. CDR3 length equals 12 residues. The V gene's germline CDR1 is PRHDT and CDR2 FYEKMQ (reference sequence). V was shortened by 6 bases and J by 4 bases, with 10 bases between the two germline ends. The CDR3 protein is CASSKGDYEQYF. CDR3 nucleotide sequence: TGTGCCAGCAGTAAGGGGGATTACGAGCAGTACTTC.